This entry concerns a single T cell receptor (beta chain). No antigen is known for it. Base qualities were left out, and no much larger clone turns up one base away. The immunoSEQ Assay, a bias-controlled multiplex PCR, was used to amplify TCRbeta CDR3 regions from genomic DNA. In the original analysis: Nucleated cell counts per sample were estimated from amplification of reference gene primers within the assay. To quantify the absolute abundance of each unique TCRbeta CDR3 rearrangement, sequence reads were collapsed and filtered. For each sample, productive Simpson clonality was calculated as the square root of Simpson's diversity index across productive rearrangements. The table comes from immuneACCESS by way of TCRdb, which keeps in-frame sequences with V and J called. Part of the clones is missing from these tables; in studies checked, under half for an unresolved V gene and the rest for unknown reasons. D and trimming come from the DNA, and the V and J calls and clone size come from that table. This sample holds hundreds of thousands of clones; 70% to 90% were observed only once. The ten largest clones represent roughly 12% of the sample.

The sample originates from a study of blood T cell repertoires in COVID-19 (dated by TCRdb to 2020 to 2022). Looking at the study overall: Samples covering the acute and convalescent phases of COVID-19 were provided by collaborators in the United States, Italy and Spain. The prospective study material was composed of cDNA or gDNA derived from T cells, B-cell-depleted T cells, or PBMCs. The dataset comprised deeply sampled blood TCRbeta repertoires from subjects exposed to, actively infected with, or recovered from COVID-19. The repertoires were released in a freely available public database meant as a resource for research on the immune response to SARS-CoV-2. The samples were drawn from the first 160 participants of the ongoing ImmuneRACE study and from about 1,200 subjects provided by 6 global collaborators. The sample metadata nearly always contained a de-identified subject ID, COVID-19 status, age in years and sex. Where HLA class I and class II types were available, the types were taken from metadata supplied by the sample provider, not from assay-based typing. General conclusions and limits of the study: The quantity of clinical and demographic metadata differed by source and by participant and was supplied without curation.

Another Seattle source contributed samples from volunteer blood donors who had recovered from COVID-19. Whole blood was collected in K2EDTA tubes by collaborating institutions according to the institutions' own protocols. Collaborator samples were shipped for TCRbeta analysis as frozen whole blood, isolated PBMCs, or DNA extracted from either sample type. The junction shows trimming of 3 bases on V and 11 bases on J, and the gene matches do not reach 4 bases of it. Measured from the cysteine to the phenylalanine, the CDR3 is 13 residues long. The sequence is cut down to CDR3 DNA, 39 bases in frame from base 1. CDR1 and CDR2 are drawn from the germline V gene: SGHDN, FVKESK.

This chain joins TRBV14 to TRBJ2-1; 10 of the junction bases match TRBD2. This TCR came from a woman aged 18 to 35 who had recovered from COVID-19. The sequenced material came from peripheral blood. This receptor has the CDR3 CASSQGLARQQFF. The bases read TGTGCCAGCAGCCAGGGACTAGCGAGACAGCAGTTCTTC. With all but the CDR3 taken from the reference TRBV14 and TRBJ2-1 genes, the full variable domain is: EAGVTQFPSHSVIEKGQTVTLRCDPISGHDNLYWYRRVMGKEIKFLLHFVKESKQDESGMPNNRFLAERTGGTYSTLKVQPAELEDSGVYFCASSQGLARQQFFGPGTRLTVL.